This T cell receptor (beta chain) was retrieved from a study of T cells in lung cancer brain metastases listed by TCRdb under 2018. In the study overall: Of the roughly 21 patients, 15 to 17 had a history of tobacco use, with a median of around 40 pack-years. About 90% of the 20 patients received no interval therapy between primary and metastasis resection. The median interval between acquisition of the primary specimen and acquisition of the brain metastasis specimen was 348 days. The study compared TCR beta CDR3 repertoires between fully resected primary non-small cell lung cancers and paired brain metastases. The cohort comprised around 20 patients contributing 40 specimens, one primary lung lesion and one brain metastasis each. The median age of the patients at first diagnosis was roughly 50 years, and the group included 8 or 9 males and about eleven females. The average DNA integrity number was about 4 in both primary and metastatic specimens, and the two sites did not differ significantly.

Resection was performed in the patients for synchronous oligometastatic disease or for delayed recurrence of a solitary brain metastasis. To avoid including cancers other than NSCLC, any patient with a history of multiple malignancies was excluded. Tumor areas were macrodissected from about five deparaffinized about 10 um unstained sections under guidance from marked H&E slides. All specimens were fixed in formalin and embedded in paraffin (FFPE). The AllPrep DNA/RNA FFPE Kit was used for extraction of genomic DNA. Each sample received between about 2 and 5 ug of genomic DNA as input, and paired samples received equal DNA input. TCR beta libraries were built with the immunoSEQ hsTCRbeta Kit using multiplexed V and J gene primers in two PCR steps. Pooled libraries with positive and negative controls were sequenced on an Illumina MiSeq using a 100-cycle paired-end protocol. The original methods were these. The immunoSEQ vendor processed the raw data into normalized, annotated TCR beta repertoire reports. Richness was defined as unique clones by nucleotide sequence, with iChao1 and Efron-Thisted estimators extrapolating total richness. To characterize and compare the paired lesions, the analysis used Pielou's evenness, Simpson's index, the proportional abundance of the top-ten clones, and the Morisita overlap index. TCRdb holds this immuneACCESS table with in-frame rearrangements only. Some clones are missing; in checked studies, unresolved V genes explain under half, and the rest has no known cause. V, J and clone size are taken as reported in that table, and D and trimming were inferred from the DNA itself. The sample profile shows 3,000 or so clones; 85% to 90% of them were found once. The top ten constitute over 5% of the sample.

From a lookup of the germline V gene (reference sequence), CDR1 and CDR2 are SGHKS and YYEKEE. The CDR3 runs 16 residues from the cysteine to the phenylalanine. Only the CDR3 portion is preserved as DNA: 48 bases, with reading frame beginning at the first base. V trim: 4 bases; J trim: 3 bases; unmatched bases: 4. Turning to this clone: No antigen is known for it. Within one base of it there is no much larger clone, and no base qualities were kept.

General findings and caveats noted by the study authors: Significantly fewer unique productive clones were found in brain metastases than in paired primaries (median approximately 1,500 versus 4,500). It was not possible to control for the effects of preoperative corticosteroids on T cell infiltration in brain metastases. Retrieval of the complete infiltrating T cell repertoire may have been prevented by DNA fragmentation in FFPE samples. Most clones were lesion-specific, with limited overlap between paired lesions (mean Morisita index around 0.2). A significantly larger repertoire fraction was made up by the ten most abundant clones in brain metastases than in primaries, which was suggestive of clonal expansion.

Input material: tumor tissue from the primary lung tumor. This sample's cell subset or site label indicates: primary lung cancer lesion. The receptor comes from a woman aged 50 to 60 with non-small cell lung cancer. The chain was built from TRBV5-5 and TRBJ1-6; TRBD1 lines up with 10 middle nucleotides. The CDR3 corresponds to CASSNRDRGYNSPLHF. The bases are TGTGCCAGCAGCAACCGGGACAGGGGCTATAATTCACCCCTCCACTTT.